This T cell receptor beta chain was retrieved from a study of T-cell reconstitution after alpha-beta-depleted transplantation in children. Study findings and constraints: Roughly two months post-transplant, alpha-beta T cells reportedly originated from several hundred graft clones that had expanded.

V lost 0 bases to trimming and J lost 4 bases, with 6 bases between them. CDR3 length: 13 residues. This clonotype has ten or more counts. Its antigen is as yet unknown. Preparation of the TCRbeta library was carried out with unique molecular identifiers. TCRdb reanalysed the PCR reads using MiXCR and keeps one entry per CDR3 protein. The sample carries more than 100,000 distinct CDR3 sequences, about 23% recorded once. This clonotype was sampled from a male patient between 2 and 9 years old who had a stem cell transplant for chronic granulomatous disease, so the T cells may come from the graft donor. The starting material was PBMCs, mostly from graft donor cells, obtained 180 days after TCRalphabeta/CD19-depleted stem cell transplant. The rearrangement uses TRBV12-3 or TRBV12-4 and TRBJ1-2; D unresolved. CDR3 nucleotide sequence: TGTGCCAGCAGTTTAGCATCAGCCTATGGCTACACCTTC. Amino acids: CASSLASAYGYTF.